These 30 T cell receptor beta chains share one sample of origin, sequenced in a study of blood T cell repertoires in COVID-19. Profiling relied on immunoSEQ multiplex PCR, and the TCRdb table lists in-frame clones only, not all of them. Counted here are fewer than 100,000 clones, 88% occurring once; the ten biggest clones make up under 55%. The specimen sequenced was peripheral blood. The receptor set was obtained from a human donor in a cohort sampled during active COVID-19.

V and J are TRBV5-1 and TRBJ2-1, with D possibly matching TRBD2 (5 bases). The germline CDR1 and CDR2 sequences are SGHRS and YFSETQ. V lost 0 bases and J 8 bases, leaving 15 bases between the germline ends. CDR3 size: 15 residues. The DNA of the CDR3 is TGCGCCAGCAGCTTGGGTGGCCTGGCGCGGGATGAGCAGTTCTTC. Residues: CASSLGGLARDEQFF.

The genes are TRBV12-1 and TRBJ1-4. TRBV12-1 is a listed pseudogene. The CDR3 sequence is 11 residues long. The CDR3 coding sequence is TGTGCCAGCAGCCCAAAGGACTCACTGTTTTTT. Translation gives CASSPKDSLFF.

The chain uses TRBV5-1 and TRBJ1-2, with 9 bases that match TRBD1. V dropped 6 bases and J dropped 5; count of bases not matched to a gene: 8. Per germline, CDR1 SGHRS and CDR2 YFSETQ. The CDR3 spans 14 residues. The CDR3 loop is CASKVDRGQYGYTF. The CDR3 DNA reads TGCGCCAGCAAAGTGGACAGGGGACAATATGGCTACACCTTC.

The V call is TRBV30, the J call TRBJ2-3; tentatively, D is TRBD2 (6 bases). In germline, CDR1 is GTSNPN, CDR2 SVGIG (reference sequence). The CDR3 is 14 amino acids. V lost 0 bases and J lost 3, with 10 bases in between. CDR3 nucleotides: TGTGCCTGGAGTGTAGGTAGCGGTACAGATACGCAGTATTTT. Translation: CAWSVGSGTDTQYF.

The chain uses TRBV28 and TRBJ2-1, with D possibly being TRBD2 (6 bases). The CDR3 covers 16 residues. CDR1 is MDHEN, CDR2 SYDVKM, per germline. Trimming stripped 1 base from V and 4 bases from J, with 14 bases between. The CDR3 region has the DNA TGTGCCAGCAGTTTATATCGGGAGTCCAGATACAATGAGCAGTTCTTC. It specifies CASSLYRESRYNEQFF. Combining the CDR3 with reference TRBV28 and TRBJ2-1 gives the whole variable domain DVKVTQSSRYLVKRTGEKVFLECVQDMDHENMFWYRQDPGLGLRLIYFSYDVKMKEKGDIPEGYSVSREKKERFSLILESASTNQTSMYLCASSLYRESRYNEQFFGPGTRLTVL.

The chain employs TRBV11-3 and TRBJ2-5, with a possible D match to TRBD1 (6 bases). CDR1 and CDR2 from the germline V gene are SGHNT and YENEEA. V was pared by 1 base and J by 0 bases, with 15 bases between. The CDR3 is 17 residues long. The CDR3 DNA is TGTGCCAGCAGCTTAGGGTACAGGGTAAGGGACCAAGAGACCCAGTACTTC. Protein: CASSLGYRVRDQETQYF.

The rearrangement joins TRBV18 to TRBJ2-1; D perhaps matches TRBD2 (5 bases). Germline CDR1 reads KGHSH; CDR2 reads LQKENI. Trimming removed 5 bases from V and 9 bases from J, with 20 bases in between. This CDR3 spans 15 amino acids. The CDR3 DNA follows: TGTGCCAGCTCAGAACTACACTCCGAAGGAGGTGAGCAGTTCTTC. This encodes CASSELHSEGGEQFF.

The V and J genes are TRBV25-1 and TRBJ1-1, with 9 bases fitting TRBD1. Germline loops: CDR1 MGHDK, CDR2 SYGVNS. The CDR3 extends over 13 amino acids. The V segment lost 8 bases and the J segment 6 bases; nucleotides outside the gene matches: 7. CDR3 nucleotides: TGTGCCAGCCGGGGACAGGGAGACGCTGAAGCTTTCTTT. As protein: CASRGQGDAEAFF.

The CDR3 reads CASSRIESPEQFF. The CDR3 region has the DNA TGTGCCAGCAGTCGAATAGAGTCGCCTGAGCAGTTCTTC. The chain links TRBV6-2 or TRBV6-3 to TRBJ2-1; no reliable D call. Trimming stripped 5 bases from V and 9 bases from J, with 14 bases between. The CDR3 has 13 amino acids. CDR1 is MNHEY and CDR2 is SVGEGT in the germline V gene.

The V and J genes are TRBV27 and TRBJ1-6; D gene uncertain. Germline-derived CDR1 and CDR2 are MNHEY and SMNVEV (reference sequence). The V end was cut by 3 bases, the J end by 7 bases, with 7 bases between. CDR3 length: 13 amino acids. CDR3 loop: CASSFGENSPLHF. CDR3 coding DNA: TGTGCCAGCAGTTTCGGGGAAAATTCACCCCTCCACTTT.

This chain connects TRBV11-3 to TRBJ2-7; perhaps TRBD1 as D (6 bases). The V end was cut by 1 base, the J end by 2 bases, with 9 bases between. The germline V gene encodes CDR1 SGHNT and CDR2 YENEEA. CDR3 length equals 14 residues. Written as DNA, the CDR3 is TGTGCCAGCAGCTTAGTCCAGGGGCCCTACGAGCAGTACTTC. Its protein product is CASSLVQGPYEQYF.

The gene calls are TRBV19 and TRBJ1-3; 9 nucleotides line up with TRBD1. Looked up from germline, CDR1 is LNHDA and CDR2 is SQIVND (reference sequence). The CDR3 spans 16 residues. The V segment lost 6 bases and the J segment 0 bases; nucleotides outside the gene matches: 6. CDR3 coding DNA: TGTGCCAGTAGAACAGGGGGCAGTAGCTCTGGAAACACCATATATTTT. Protein: CASRTGGSSSGNTIYF.

Here the CDR3 reads CASSLGQGGSPLHF. Here the CDR3 DNA reads TGTGCCAGCAGCTTGGGGCAGGGAGGTTCACCCCTCCACTTT. The chain has TRBV5-5 and TRBJ1-6, with TRBD1 as a possible D gene (5 bases). The CDR3 is 14 residues long. The germline V and J ends were trimmed by 0 bases and 9 bases, with 10 bases remaining between them. Germline V gene data show CDR1 as SGHKS and CDR2 as YYEKEE (reference sequence).

The chain combines TRBV19 with TRBJ1-2, with D maybe TRBD1 (5 bases). The germline V and J ends were trimmed by 10 bases and 7 bases, with 13 bases remaining between them. The germline V gene has CDR1 LNHDA and CDR2 SQIVND (reference sequence). The CDR3 is 11 amino acids. In nucleotides, the CDR3 is TGTGCCATCGGTCTTACAGGTGGCTACACCTTC. This sequence encodes CAIGLTGGYTF.

The rearrangement links TRBV11-2 to TRBJ1-4, with TRBD1 identical over 7 bases. V gave up 6 bases and J gave up 3 bases; unmatched junction bases: 13. Germline V lookup: CDR1 SGHAT, CDR2 FQNNGV. The CDR3 loop spans 17 amino acids. The CDR3 DNA reads as TGTGCCAGCAGTGAAATCCAGGGGGTTTACCCTAATGAAAAACTGTTTTTT. Translating gives CASSEIQGVYPNEKLFF.

The rearrangement uses TRBV7-4 and TRBJ2-1, with 13 bases that match TRBD2. This CDR3 region has 18 residues. V lost 0 bases, J lost 3 bases, and 5 bases stayed unmatched. Germline loops: CDR1 SGHVT, CDR2 SQSDAQ. The CDR3 region is CASSLAGTSGKVYNEQFF. The CDR3 bases are TGTGCCAGCAGCTTAGCGGGGACTAGCGGGAAAGTCTACAATGAGCAGTTCTTC.

The chain couples TRBV7-9 to TRBJ1-4; 11 bases match TRBD1. V lost 5 bases, J lost 6 bases, and 8 bases stayed unmatched. In germline, CDR1 is SEHNR, CDR2 FQNEAQ (reference sequence). The CDR3 sequence is 16 residues long. The CDR3 nucleotides read TGTGCCAGCAGCATCCTGATGGGACAGGGGGATGAAAAACTGTTTTTT. This sequence encodes CASSILMGQGDEKLFF.

This clone was seen a single time. The chain recombines TRBV2 with TRBJ2-3, with TRBD2 identical over 10 bases. There are 17 residues in the CDR3. Germline trimming cut 3 bases from V and 6 bases from J; bases unmatched to any gene: 12. From germline, CDR1 is SNHLY and CDR2 FYNNEI. The CDR3 spells CASSDPGLASLGDTQYF. In DNA, the CDR3 is TGTGCCAGCAGTGATCCGGGACTAGCGTCGCTGGGGGATACGCAGTATTTT.

The chain carries TRBV7-8 and TRBJ1-2; 7 nucleotides align to TRBD1. This CDR3 is 16 amino acids long. J was trimmed by 1 base and V by 5 bases; bases with no gene match: 10. CDR1 SGHVS and CDR2 FQNEAQ come from the germline V gene. CDR3 residues: CASSLNTGAYNYGYTF. DNA of the CDR3: TGTGCCAGCAGCCTAAATACAGGGGCCTATAACTATGGCTACACCTTC.

CDR3 sequence: CAITASGSGDGELFF. DNA for the CDR3: TGTGCCATCACCGCTAGCGGGAGCGGGGACGGGGAGCTGTTTTTT. The chain couples TRBV10-3 to TRBJ2-2; 10 bases agree with TRBD2. The CDR3 spans 15 residues. Germline V gene data show CDR1 as ENHRY and CDR2 as SYGVKD. V shed 7 bases, J shed 7 bases, and the junction held 9 bases outside the gene matches.

V gene TRBV18 combines with J gene TRBJ1-5, with D tentatively TRBD1 (6 bases). V was pared by 0 bases and J by 6 bases, with 12 bases between. The V gene's germline CDR1 is KGHSH and CDR2 LQKENI. CDR3 length equals 15 residues. The CDR3 region is CASSPPGTLTQPQHF. For the CDR3, the DNA is TGTGCCAGCTCACCACCCGGGACACTTACTCAGCCCCAGCATTTT.

The chain joins TRBV3-1 (or the pseudogene TRBV3-2) to TRBJ2-3; D is undetermined. The germline V gene encodes CDR1 LGHDT and CDR2 YNNKEL (reference sequence). This CDR3 is built from 14 residues. V was pared by 0 bases and J by 6 bases, with 10 bases between. The CDR3 DNA follows: TGTGCCAGCAGCCAAGATTTAGTTGTGGATACGCAGTATTTT. Its protein product is CASSQDLVVDTQYF.

V and J are TRBV5-4 and TRBJ2-3, with TRBD2 identical over 10 bases. The junction had 8 bases not matched to a gene; V was cut back by 4 bases and J by 0 bases. The CDR3 spans 17 residues. Germline lookup yields CDR1 SGHNT and CDR2 YYREEE (reference sequence). The CDR3 DNA is TGTGCCAGCAGCAATAGCGGGGGGCGAAGGAGCACAGATACGCAGTATTTT. Its protein product is CASSNSGGRRSTDTQYF.

V is TRBV5-8 and J is TRBJ2-1; 9 positions match TRBD2. Germline trimming cut 4 bases from V and 0 bases from J; bases unmatched to any gene: 14. In germline, CDR1 is SGHTS, CDR2 YDEGEE. This CDR3 comprises 19 residues. CDR3 sequence (DNA): TGTGCCAGCAGCCTACTAGCGGGCCTTTCCTCGAGCTCCTACAATGAGCAGTTCTTC. It encodes CASSLLAGLSSSSYNEQFF.

This clone appeared a few times. The chain couples TRBV28 to TRBJ2-7; 8 nucleotides align to TRBD2. The J segment lost 2 bases and the V segment lost 7 bases, leaving 10 bases of the junction unmatched. Germline V gene sequence: CDR1 MDHEN, CDR2 SYDVKM. The CDR3 runs to 15 residues. The DNA for the CDR3 is TGTGCCAGCAACGTATTGGGGACTAGTGCCTACGAGCAGTACTTC. This sequence encodes CASNVLGTSAYEQYF. Variable domain in full (rest from reference TRBV28 and TRBJ2-7): DVKVTQSSRYLVKRTGEKVFLECVQDMDHENMFWYRQDPGLGLRLIYFSYDVKMKEKGDIPEGYSVSREKKERFSLILESASTNQTSMYLCASNVLGTSAYEQYFGPGTRLTVT.

CDR3 DNA sequence: TGCGCCAGCAGCTTGGGTGGCTTGGAGAGCTCCTACAATGAGCAGTTCTTC. Protein sequence: CASSLGGLESSYNEQFF. The V and J genes are TRBV5-1 and TRBJ2-1; D ambiguous. The CDR3 contains 17 residues. Trimming took 0 bases from V and 0 from J, leaving 13 bases between them. The V gene's germline CDR1 is SGHRS and CDR2 YFSETQ.

A single count supports this clone. The genes are TRBV28 and TRBJ2-5; 11 bases line up with TRBD2. This CDR3 has 14 residues. Germline V gene data show CDR1 as MDHEN and CDR2 as SYDVKM. J gave up 3 bases and V 6 bases, and 3 bases lay outside the gene matches. This CDR3 reads CASRKGLAEETQYF. In DNA, the CDR3 is TGTGCCAGCAGGAAGGGACTAGCGGAAGAGACCCAGTACTTC. Full variable domain (remainder filled in from reference TRBV28 and TRBJ2-5): DVKVTQSSRYLVKRTGEKVFLECVQDMDHENMFWYRQDPGLGLRLIYFSYDVKMKEKGDIPEGYSVSREKKERFSLILESASTNQTSMYLCASRKGLAEETQYFGPGTRLLVL.

The J gene is TRBJ1-2, the V gene TRBV6-5; D might be TRBD1 (6 bases). The CDR3 is 16 residues long. Germline V CDR1 and CDR2: MNHEY, SVGAGI. The V end was cut by 4 bases, the J end by 5 bases, with 20 bases between. The DNA of the CDR3 is TGTGCCAGCAGTTTTTACCGAGGGACAAGAACTTATGGCTACACCTTC. The encoded protein is CASSFYRGTRTYGYTF.

The chain joins TRBV7-2 to TRBJ1-1; D call uncertain. V lost 4 bases, J lost 6 bases, and 12 bases lay in between. Germline loops: CDR1 SGHTA, CDR2 FQGNSA. The CDR3 is made up of 13 amino acids. CDR3 coding DNA: TGTGCCAGCAGCTCCCAGGCGAGGGCTGAAGCTTTCTTT. The encoded protein is CASSSQARAEAFF.

DNA of the CDR3: TGTGCCATCCGGGACTCCGAATCTCTCAATGAGCAGTTCTTC. Translating it yields CAIRDSESLNEQFF. V gene TRBV10-3 combines with J gene TRBJ2-1; D possibly corresponds to TRBD2 (6 bases). CDR1 and CDR2 (germline): ENHRY, SYGVKD. This CDR3 region has 14 residues. The V end was cut by 8 bases, the J end by 6 bases, with 17 bases between.